Listed below are T cell receptor beta chains from one sample, sequenced in a study of blood T cell repertoires in COVID-19. The method was immunoSEQ multiplex PCR; TCRdb's version includes in-frame clones alone and lacks a portion of them. In the table there are approximately 74,000 clones, approximately 88% of which are singletons. The sequencing sample was made of peripheral blood. These receptors all stem from a man at least 80 years old with active or convalescent COVID-19. CDR3s include the opening cysteine and the closing phenylalanine or tryptophan. D genes are given only for firm matches. A clone size is listed for some rows: how often the clone was seen (once, few, many), or a class if it is expanded.

v_gene: TRBV7-2
j_gene: TRBJ2-7
d_gene: TRBD2
abundance: NA
CDR3nt: TGTGCCAGCAGCCAAGCGGGAGTGAACTACGAGCAGTACTTC
CDR3aa: CASSQAGVNYEQYF

v_gene: TRBV6-6
j_gene: TRBJ1-6
d_gene: NA
abundance: NA
CDR3nt: TGTGCCAGCAGCCAAGAAACTCTAAATTCACCCCTCCACTTT
CDR3aa: CASSQETLNSPLHF

v_gene: TRBV5-4
j_gene: TRBJ2-2
d_gene: NA
abundance: NA
CDR3nt: TGTGCCAGCAGCTTGGGTGGGACACAATACACCGGGGAGCTGTTTTTT
CDR3aa: CASSLGGTQYTGELFF

v_gene: TRBV15
j_gene: TRBJ2-7
d_gene: TRBD1
abundance: NA
CDR3nt: TGTGCCACCAGCAGAGATTCGGGACAGGGCAGGGCCTACGAGCAGTACTTC
CDR3aa: CATSRDSGQGRAYEQYF

v_gene: TRBV30
j_gene: TRBJ1-6
d_gene: NA
abundance: NA
CDR3nt: TGTGCCTGGAGTACCGGCAGGGGAGAGTCACCCCTCCACTTT
CDR3aa: CAWSTGRGESPLHF

v_gene: TRBV7-7
j_gene: TRBJ2-5
d_gene: NA
abundance: NA
CDR3nt: TGTGCCAGCAGCTTATCGGACAACCCGGACGGGCAAGAGACCCAGTACTTC
CDR3aa: CASSLSDNPDGQETQYF

v_gene: TRBV6-5
j_gene: TRBJ1-3
d_gene: TRBD1
abundance: NA
CDR3nt: TGTGCCAGCAGTACGGACAGGGCGATTGGAAACACCATATATTTT
CDR3aa: CASSTDRAIGNTIYF

v_gene: TRBV2
j_gene: TRBJ1-4
d_gene: NA
abundance: NA
CDR3nt: TGTGCCAGCAGAGGAGACCGAAGCATGTTTTTT
CDR3aa: CASRGDRSMFF

v_gene: TRBV27
j_gene: TRBJ2-1
d_gene: TRBD2
abundance: NA
CDR3nt: TGTGCCAGCACCTTAGCGGGAGGGTCCTACAATGAGCAGTTCTTC
CDR3aa: CASTLAGGSYNEQFF

v_gene: TRBV7-9
j_gene: TRBJ1-2
d_gene: TRBD1
abundance: NA
CDR3nt: TGTGCCAGCAGCTTTGGGCCGGGACAGGGCGCTCGAGCCTATGGCTACACCTTC
CDR3aa: CASSFGPGQGARAYGYTF

v_gene: TRBV7-2
j_gene: TRBJ1-5
d_gene: NA
abundance: once
CDR3nt: TGTGCCAGCAGCTTATCGCCCCTTCGGAGCAATCAGCCCCAGCATTTT
CDR3aa: CASSLSPLRSNQPQHF

v_gene: TRBV2
j_gene: TRBJ1-4
d_gene: NA
abundance: NA
CDR3nt: TGTGCCAGCTCGGGCGCGGGCGTAGAAGCTAATGAAAAACTGTTTTTT
CDR3aa: CASSGAGVEANEKLFF

v_gene: TRBV5-6
j_gene: TRBJ1-2
d_gene: TRBD1
abundance: once
CDR3nt: TGTGCCAGCAGCGGGGACAGGGGGCGATCTGGGTACACCTTC
CDR3aa: CASSGDRGRSGYTF

v_gene: TRBV6-5
j_gene: TRBJ1-4
d_gene: TRBD1
abundance: NA
CDR3nt: TGTGCCAGCAGTTCGGACAGGGGACGTGAAAAACTGTTTTTT
CDR3aa: CASSSDRGREKLFF

v_gene: TRBV6-5
j_gene: TRBJ2-1
d_gene: TRBD1
abundance: NA
CDR3nt: TGTGCCAGCAGTCCACGAACAGGGGCGGATGAGCAGTTCTTC
CDR3aa: CASSPRTGADEQFF

v_gene: TRBV19
j_gene: TRBJ1-2
d_gene: TRBD1
abundance: NA
CDR3nt: TGTGCCAGCCAGACAGGGATCAACTATGGCTACACCTTC
CDR3aa: CASQTGINYGYTF

v_gene: TRBV12-5
j_gene: TRBJ2-2
d_gene: TRBD1
abundance: once
CDR3nt: TGTGCTAGTGGTTTGCAGGGGGCAGCCGGGGAGCTGTTTTTT
CDR3aa: CASGLQGAAGELFF

v_gene: TRBV6-2/TRBV6-3
j_gene: TRBJ1-5
d_gene: NA
abundance: NA
CDR3nt: TGTGCCAGCAGTTACTCAGGCGGATCTCAGCCCCAGCATTTT
CDR3aa: CASSYSGGSQPQHF

v_gene: TRBV4-3
j_gene: TRBJ1-2
d_gene: TRBD1
abundance: NA
CDR3nt: TGCGCCAGCAGCCAAGATGACAGGGGGACGCTTGGCTACACCTTC
CDR3aa: CASSQDDRGTLGYTF

v_gene: TRBV2
j_gene: TRBJ2-3
d_gene: TRBD2
abundance: NA
CDR3nt: TGTGCCAGCAGTGATGGACTAGCGGGTGGGGCAGATACGCAGTATTTT
CDR3aa: CASSDGLAGGADTQYF

v_gene: TRBV4-1
j_gene: TRBJ1-4
d_gene: NA
abundance: few
CDR3nt: TGCGCCAGCAGCCAAGTTGGGGCCAATAATGAAAAACTGTTTTTT
CDR3aa: CASSQVGANNEKLFF

v_gene: TRBV11-2
j_gene: TRBJ1-2
d_gene: NA
abundance: NA
CDR3nt: TGTGCCAGCAGCTCAACCAAGGACAGTCCAGCGAACTATGGCTACACCTTC
CDR3aa: CASSSTKDSPANYGYTF

v_gene: TRBV7-8
j_gene: TRBJ1-2
d_gene: NA
abundance: NA
CDR3nt: TGTGCCAGCAGCTTAAGTTGGGGGCCAAATGGCTACACCTTC
CDR3aa: CASSLSWGPNGYTF

v_gene: TRBV6-6
j_gene: TRBJ2-5
d_gene: NA
abundance: NA
CDR3nt: TGTGCCAGCAGTTACCCAGGAGGCGGCCAAGAGACCCAGTACTTC
CDR3aa: CASSYPGGGQETQYF

v_gene: TRBV6-5
j_gene: TRBJ1-1
d_gene: NA
abundance: NA
CDR3nt: TGTGCCAGCAGTCTCCTCGGTACGGGGGCTTTCTTT
CDR3aa: CASSLLGTGAFF

v_gene: TRBV5-4
j_gene: TRBJ1-4
d_gene: NA
abundance: NA
CDR3nt: TGTGCCAGCAGCCGTTCGAACAGGGACGGAGAAAAACTGTTTTTT
CDR3aa: CASSRSNRDGEKLFF

v_gene: TRBV5-4
j_gene: TRBJ2-5
d_gene: TRBD1
abundance: NA
CDR3nt: TGTGCCAGCGCCAGGGGGCCGTTGGAGACCCAGTACTTC
CDR3aa: CASARGPLETQYF

v_gene: TRBV24-1
j_gene: TRBJ2-1
d_gene: NA
abundance: NA
CDR3nt: TGTGCCACCAGCGACGGAAGCCAGGGAAATGAGCAGTTCTTC
CDR3aa: CATSDGSQGNEQFF

v_gene: TRBV5-1
j_gene: TRBJ2-7
d_gene: TRBD1
abundance: NA
CDR3nt: TGCGCCAGCAGCCCCCACCACCTACCGGGACAGAACTACGAGCAGTACTTC
CDR3aa: CASSPHHLPGQNYEQYF

v_gene: TRBV5-1
j_gene: TRBJ1-3
d_gene: NA
abundance: once
CDR3nt: TGCGCCAGCAGCTTGGACGGGTCTGGAAACACCATATATTTT
CDR3aa: CASSLDGSGNTIYF

v_gene: TRBV20-1
j_gene: TRBJ2-7
d_gene: TRBD2
abundance: few
CDR3nt: TGCAGTGCTAGTAGCGGGAGGGGGTACGAGCAGTACTTC
CDR3aa: CSASSGRGYEQYF

v_gene: TRBV7-2
j_gene: TRBJ2-3
d_gene: NA
abundance: NA
CDR3nt: TGTGCCAGCAGCTTAGCGACAGGAGAAGATACGCAGTATTTT
CDR3aa: CASSLATGEDTQYF

v_gene: TRBV11-2
j_gene: TRBJ2-3
d_gene: NA
abundance: NA
CDR3nt: TGTGCCAGCACCCCGAGGGCTAGGTTGTCTTCGGATACGCAGTATTTT
CDR3aa: CASTPRARLSSDTQYF

v_gene: TRBV4-3
j_gene: TRBJ1-1
d_gene: NA
abundance: NA
CDR3nt: TGCGCCAGCAGCCAAGATAGAGGGTACACTGAAGCTTTCTTT
CDR3aa: CASSQDRGYTEAFF

v_gene: TRBV19
j_gene: TRBJ1-5
d_gene: TRBD1
abundance: NA
CDR3nt: TGTGCCAGTAGTCTCCGACAGGGAAGGGGGGATCAGCCCCAGCATTTT
CDR3aa: CASSLRQGRGDQPQHF

v_gene: TRBV28
j_gene: TRBJ1-5
d_gene: NA
abundance: NA
CDR3nt: TGTGCCAGCAGTCTTAATGGCAATCAGCCCCAGCATTTT
CDR3aa: CASSLNGNQPQHF

v_gene: TRBV5-1
j_gene: TRBJ2-7
d_gene: NA
abundance: NA
CDR3nt: TGCGCCAGCAGCCCCTTCGGTAGGGGCTACGAGCAGTACTTC
CDR3aa: CASSPFGRGYEQYF

v_gene: TRBV4-2
j_gene: TRBJ2-7
d_gene: NA
abundance: few
CDR3nt: TGTGCCAGCAGCCAAGAGGGCCAAGCCCTCTACGAGCAGTACTTC
CDR3aa: CASSQEGQALYEQYF

v_gene: TRBV6-2/TRBV6-3
j_gene: TRBJ1-5
d_gene: NA
abundance: NA
CDR3nt: TGTGCCAGCAGCCCCGGGAGACATCAGCCCCAGCATTTT
CDR3aa: CASSPGRHQPQHF

v_gene: TRBV6-1
j_gene: TRBJ2-5
d_gene: NA
abundance: NA
CDR3nt: TGTGCCAGCAGTGAAGATAGGGGGATTGCCCAAGTGGAGACCCAGTACTTC
CDR3aa: CASSEDRGIAQVETQYF

v_gene: TRBV19
j_gene: TRBJ2-1
d_gene: TRBD1
abundance: NA
CDR3nt: TGTGCCAGTAGTATAGCCCGGACAGGGGAGCAGTTCTTC
CDR3aa: CASSIARTGEQFF